The next 22 T cell receptor beta chains were all read from a single sample in a study of beta chain features in type 1 diabetes. The study reverse transcribed the entire isolated RNA, so it sequenced expressed TCRB transcripts. The assay was immunoSEQ multiplex PCR, and TCRdb's table has in-frame clones only and misses some. The sample includes some 410,000 clones, about 15% of them seen just once. The sequenced sample was naive CD4+ T cells from blood. The origin of the receptors is a man in his thirties or forties in good health.

This clone was counted a few times. The rearrangement links TRBV11-2 to TRBJ2-3; the match to TRBD1 covers 8 bases. V lost 4 bases to trimming and J lost 6 bases; unmatched junction nucleotides: 3. The CDR3 runs to 13 residues. The V gene's germline CDR1 is SGHAT and CDR2 FQNNGV. In nucleotides, the CDR3 is TGTGCCAGCAGCTCGCACAGGGGGGATACGCAGTATTTT. Its translation: CASSSHRGDTQYF.

This chain joins TRBV7-9 and TRBJ1-2; possibly TRBD1 for D (5 bases). The CDR3 covers 16 residues. Germline assignment: CDR1 SEHNR and CDR2 FQNEAQ (reference sequence). Trimming took off 5 bases at V and 0 bases at J, with 16 bases between the two ends. As DNA, the CDR3 is TGTGCCAGCAGCGCTAGGGGTCCAGGAGCTAACTATGGCTACACCTTC. Translating gives CASSARGPGANYGYTF.

This chain uses TRBV11-2 with TRBJ2-2; a possible D gene is TRBD1 (6 bases). CDR3 length: 15 residues. The V end lost 2 bases, the J end lost 3 bases, and 10 bases lay between the germline ends. The V gene's germline CDR1 is SGHAT and CDR2 FQNNGV. The CDR3 nucleotides are TGTGCCAGCAGCTTAAGAGGACAGCACACCGGGGAGCTGTTTTTT. Residues: CASSLRGQHTGELFF. Based on the CDR3 plus reference TRBV11-2 and TRBJ2-2, the full variable domain is EAGVAQSPRYKIIEKRQSVAFWCNPISGHATLYWYQQILGQGPKLLIQFQNNGVVDDSQLPKDRFSAERLKGVDSTLKIQPAKLEDSAVYLCASSLRGQHTGELFFGEGSRLTVL.

The J gene is TRBJ1-1, the V gene TRBV9; D not certain. The CDR3 loop spans 14 amino acids. V lost 0 bases and J lost 4, with 10 bases in between. CDR1 and CDR2 from the germline V gene are SGDLS and YYNGEE. CDR3 bases: TGTGCCAGCAGCGTAGGTACGGGTAGCACTGAAGCTTTCTTT. Translated, it gives CASSVGTGSTEAFF. Looking up the rest from reference TRBV9 and TRBJ1-1 gives the full variable domain: DSGVTQTPKHLITATGQRVTLRCSPRSGDLSVYWYQQSLDQGLQFLIQYYNGEERAKGNILERFSAQQFPDLHSELNLSSLELGDSALYFCASSVGTGSTEAFFGQGTRLTVV.

This clone appeared a few times. The chain has TRBV7-2 and TRBJ2-7; D gene uncertain. The CDR3 is 14 residues long. Germline assignment: CDR1 SGHTA and CDR2 FQGNSA. Trimming cost V 2 bases and J 2 bases, with 10 bases left between them. CDR3 sequence reads: CASSLSTAAYEQYF. The CDR3 nucleotides read TGTGCCAGCAGCTTATCCACGGCTGCCTACGAGCAGTACTTC.

This clone was counted between two and nine times. V and J are TRBV4-1 and TRBJ2-1; 7 bases agree with TRBD1. Germline assignment: CDR1 MGHRA and CDR2 YSYEKL. This CDR3 has 17 residues. Trimming removed 3 bases from V and 8 bases from J; junction bases left unmatched: 16. The CDR3 DNA is TGCGCCAGCAGCCAGGGACGGGGACAGCGACGCGCGGATGAGCAGTTCTTC. Encoded protein: CASSQGRGQRRADEQFF.

The table lists this clone with a few counts. CDR3 region: CASSTRNGTGKETQYF. The CDR3 DNA reads TGTGCCAGCAGTACTCGAAACGGGACAGGGAAAGAGACCCAGTACTTC. The chain uses TRBV25-1 and TRBJ2-5, with 9 bases matching TRBD1. J lost 3 bases, V lost 5 bases, and 10 bases had no gene match. This CDR3 is 16 amino acids long. Germline V gene sequence: CDR1 MGHDK, CDR2 SYGVNS.

A word on this clone: This may arise from a read error, as a much more abundant clone is one base away. Other DNA sequences from this sample encode an identical CDR3 as well. The CDR3 loop is CASSNTDTQYF. The CDR3 nucleotides read TGTGCCAGCAGCAACACAGATACGCAGTATTTT. V gene TRBV6-5 combines with J gene TRBJ2-3, with D unresolved. V shed 6 bases and J shed 2 bases, with 3 bases lying between them. Germline V gene lookup returns CDR1 MNHEY and CDR2 SVGAGI. The CDR3 sequence is 11 residues long.

This clone has a handful of counts. J is TRBJ2-2 and V is TRBV18; maybe TRBD2 (6 bases). CDR1 and CDR2 from the germline V gene are KGHSH and LQKENI. V was clipped by 0 bases and J by 5 bases, with 16 bases between them. This CDR3 comprises 17 residues. Here the CDR3 reads CASSPPVLASATGELFF. The DNA of the CDR3 is TGTGCCAGCTCACCACCCGTTTTGGCTAGCGCGACCGGGGAGCTGTTTTTT. Variable domain in full (rest from reference TRBV18 and TRBJ2-2): NAGVMQNPRHLVRRRGQEARLRCSPMKGHSHVYWYRQLPEEGLKFMVYLQKENIIDESGMPKERFSAEFPKEGPSILRIQQVVRGDSAAYFCASSPPVLASATGELFFGEGSRLTVL.

The gene calls are TRBV29-1 and TRBJ2-3; possibly TRBD2 for D (6 bases). V lost 7 bases and J 1 base, leaving 12 bases between the germline ends. This CDR3 spans 13 amino acids. CDR1 is SQVTM and CDR2 is ANQGSEA in the germline V gene. The CDR3 spells CSGRLDGTDTQYF. As DNA, the CDR3 is TGCAGCGGACGACTAGACGGCACAGATACGCAGTATTTT.

This chain uses TRBV2 with TRBJ2-3; D remains unclear. The CDR3 is made up of 10 amino acids. The V and J ends lost 9 bases and 2 bases respectively, with 3 bases between them. Germline V gene data show CDR1 as SNHLY and CDR2 as FYNNEI. This CDR3 is CASATDTQYF. The CDR3 DNA is TGTGCCAGTGCCACAGATACGCAGTATTTT.

This clone came up a few times. This chain joins TRBV7-2 and TRBJ2-3; perhaps TRBD2 as D (5 bases). The CDR3 consists of 15 residues. With 5 bases removed from V and 4 bases from J, the gap between germline ends came to 16 bases. Germline V gene sequence: CDR1 SGHTA, CDR2 FQGNSA. The CDR3 DNA follows: TGTGCCAGCAGCGACCGGACTGGGTCACCAGATACGCAGTATTTT. It yields the protein CASSDRTGSPDTQYF.

Details on this clone: This sample also contains other DNA sequences that code for the same CDR3. The CDR3 coding sequence is TGTGCCAGCAGTTACTTGAGTGGGTACGAGCAGTACGTC. This encodes CASSYLSGYEQYV. This chain uses TRBV6-6 with TRBJ2-7; D ambiguous. This CDR3 spans 13 amino acids. CDR1 and CDR2 from the germline V gene are MNHNY and SVGAGI (reference sequence). The V end was cut by 1 base, the J end by 4 bases, with 8 bases between.

This clone was counted only a few times. The genes are TRBV7-9 and TRBJ2-5; TRBD2 matches 8 bases. With V trimmed by 2 bases and J by 5 bases, 10 bases remained unmatched. This CDR3 region has 16 residues. Per the germline V gene, CDR1 is SEHNR and CDR2 is FQNEAQ (reference sequence). The CDR3 loop reads CASSLLGAGVAETQYF. CDR3 DNA: TGTGCCAGCAGCTTACTCGGAGCGGGGGTTGCGGAGACCCAGTACTTC.

This clone has just a few counts. This sequence joins TRBV9 and TRBJ2-1; 7 positions match TRBD2. CDR3 length: 15 residues. After removal of 4 bases from V and 6 bases from J, the junction contained 10 bases not matched to a gene. Germline V lookup: CDR1 SGDLS, CDR2 YYNGEE. In nucleotides, the CDR3 is TGTGCCAGCAGCCCCCCCGGGACTACCTCCAATGAGCAGTTCTTC. Translation gives CASSPPGTTSNEQFF.

This clone was detected a few times. The chain links TRBV6-5 to TRBJ2-1; D is ambiguous. V was cut by 6 bases and J by 10 bases, with 1 base left in between. CDR1 and CDR2 (germline): MNHEY, SVGAGI. The CDR3 loop spans 8 amino acids. CDR3 region: CASSEQFF. Written as DNA, the CDR3 is TGTGCCAGCAGCGAGCAGTTCTTC.

This sequence joins TRBV5-1 and TRBJ2-3, with TRBD1 matching over 7 bases. CDR3 length: 15 residues. V gave up 0 bases and J gave up 4 bases; unmatched junction bases: 5. Germline V gene sequence: CDR1 SGHRS, CDR2 YFSETQ. For the CDR3, the DNA is TGCGCCAGCAGCTTGGTTCAGGGGGTAGCAGATACGCAGTATTTT. Its protein product is CASSLVQGVADTQYF.

J is TRBJ2-5 and V is TRBV13, with D maybe TRBD2 (5 bases). This CDR3 is 14 amino acids long. Germline V lookup: CDR1 PRHDT, CDR2 FYEKMQ (reference sequence). V gave up 4 bases and J gave up 1 base, with 10 bases separating them. The CDR3 sequence is CASSYGGGQETQYF. The CDR3 DNA sequence: TGTGCCAGCAGCTATGGAGGAGGCCAAGAGACCCAGTACTTC.

This clone has a handful of counts. This chain joins TRBV28 and TRBJ2-7; D is possibly TRBD1 (6 bases). The V gene lost 5 bases and the J gene lost 13 bases, with 18 bases spanning the gap. Germline CDR1 MDHEN, CDR2 SYDVKM. CDR3 length: 12 amino acids. CDR3: CASSQNRDTCYV. The CDR3 DNA is TGTGCCAGCAGTCAAAACCGGGACACCTGCTACGTC.

The chain couples TRBV29-1 to TRBJ2-7; D is possibly TRBD1 (6 bases). Germline-derived CDR1 and CDR2 are SQVTM and ANQGSEA. With 3 bases removed from V and 3 bases from J, the gap between germline ends came to 6 bases. The length of the CDR3 is 11 residues. The CDR3 loop reads CSVDRGYEQYF. The CDR3, as DNA: TGCAGCGTTGACAGGGGCTACGAGCAGTACTTC.

The sample holds many counts of this clone. The chain recombines TRBV9 with TRBJ2-1; no firm D call. Trimming removed 4 bases at V and 6 bases at J, with 5 bases between. This CDR3 is built from 11 residues. The V gene's germline CDR1 is SGDLS and CDR2 YYNGEE. As DNA, the CDR3 is TGTGCCAGCAGCATTTCCAATGAGCAGTTCTTC. This gives the protein CASSISNEQFF.

This sequence joins TRBV15 and TRBJ2-4; no reliable D call. The V end lost 7 bases, the J end lost 1 base, and 11 bases lay between the germline ends. Germline V gene lookup returns CDR1 LNHNV and CDR2 YYDKDF (reference sequence). The CDR3 loop spans 14 amino acids. DNA for the CDR3: TGTGCCACCATGGAAGGTTTCGCCAAAAACATTCAGTACTTC. Translating it yields CATMEGFAKNIQYF.